This TCR beta chain is drawn from a study of blood T cell repertoires in COVID-19. This table comes from immunoSEQ multiplex PCR, and its TCRdb copy is limited to in-frame clones, with some not included. The data hold about 110,000 clones, with approximately 83% observed a single time. The TCR was taken from a woman aged 70-85 years with acute or convalescent COVID-19. The specimen sequenced was peripheral blood.

The CDR3 protein is CASSLVSGGQQAFF. In DNA form, the CDR3 reads TGCGCCAGCAGCTTGGTGTCAGGGGGCCAGCAAGCTTTCTTT. The chain employs TRBV5-1 and TRBJ1-1; 8 bases line up with TRBD1. Germline V gene lookup returns CDR1 SGHRS and CDR2 YFSETQ. CDR3 length equals 14 residues. The junction had 7 bases not matched to a gene; V was cut back by 0 bases and J by 9 bases.